The clone carrying this T cell receptor beta chain came up once. Antigen specificity is unknown. CD45RO-negative, CCR7-selected cells formed the naive CD8 fraction, which excluded terminally differentiated effector memory CD45RA+ cells. The data are from a study of shared clonotypes between healthy human individuals. Study-level information: Each donor's CD8 memory used one plate, CD8 naive two, each CD4 subset three. Study conclusions and caveats: Non-shared clonotypes displayed generation probabilities falling below those of clonotypes present in all four donors.

The method was immunoSEQ multiplex PCR; TCRdb's version includes in-frame clones alone and lacks a portion of them. The table records some 2.1 million clones, roughly 95% of them present only once. The V and J ends lost 8 bases and 14 bases, in that order; junction bases with no gene match: 8. There are 11 residues in the CDR3. CDR1 and CDR2 (germline): SQVTM, ANQGSEA. This chain uses TRBV29-1 with TRBJ2-1; 11 nucleotides line up with TRBD2. The receptor comes from a man younger than 35 in good health. Some clones in this sample may be carry-over from other donors' samples. Source material: naive CD8+ T cells from PBMCs. This CDR3 reads CSTLAGGFEFF. The CDR3 bases are TGCAGCACGCTAGCGGGAGGTTTCGAGTTCTTC.